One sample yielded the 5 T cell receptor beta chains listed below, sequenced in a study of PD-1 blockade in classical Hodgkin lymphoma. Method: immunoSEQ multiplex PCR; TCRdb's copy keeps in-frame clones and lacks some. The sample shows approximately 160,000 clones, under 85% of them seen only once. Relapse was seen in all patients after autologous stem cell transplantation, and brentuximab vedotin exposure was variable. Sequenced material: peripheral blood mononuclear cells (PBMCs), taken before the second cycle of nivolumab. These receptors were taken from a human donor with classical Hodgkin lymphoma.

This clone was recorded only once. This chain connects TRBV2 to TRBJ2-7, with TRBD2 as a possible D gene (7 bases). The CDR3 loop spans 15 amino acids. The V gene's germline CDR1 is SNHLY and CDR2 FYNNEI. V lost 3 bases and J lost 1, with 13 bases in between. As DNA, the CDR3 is TGTGCCAGCAGTGAGGGGGGGGCACCTTCCTACGAGCAGTACTTC. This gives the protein CASSEGGAPSYEQYF.

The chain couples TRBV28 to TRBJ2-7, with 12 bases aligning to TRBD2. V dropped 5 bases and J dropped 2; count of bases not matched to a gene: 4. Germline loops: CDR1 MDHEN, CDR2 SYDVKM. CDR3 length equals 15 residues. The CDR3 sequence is CASSLAGGTTYEQYF. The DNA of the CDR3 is TGTGCCAGCAGTCTAGCGGGAGGGACCACCTACGAGCAGTACTTC.

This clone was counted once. The CDR3 loop reads CASRDQTGGVLGQYF. The CDR3 coding sequence is TGTGCCAGCAGGGATCAGACAGGGGGGGTCTTAGGGCAGTACTTC. The gene calls are TRBV6-5 and TRBJ2-7; 9 positions agree with TRBD1. The trim removed 6 bases at V and 9 bases at J, leaving 15 bases unmatched. The CDR3 contains 15 residues. CDR1 and CDR2 from the germline V gene are MNHEY and SVGAGI.

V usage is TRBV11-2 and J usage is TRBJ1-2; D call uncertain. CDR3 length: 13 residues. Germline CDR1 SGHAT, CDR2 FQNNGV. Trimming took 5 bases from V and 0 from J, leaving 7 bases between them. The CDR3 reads CASSEVPNYGYTF. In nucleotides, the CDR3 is TGTGCCAGCAGCGAAGTTCCTAACTATGGCTACACCTTC.

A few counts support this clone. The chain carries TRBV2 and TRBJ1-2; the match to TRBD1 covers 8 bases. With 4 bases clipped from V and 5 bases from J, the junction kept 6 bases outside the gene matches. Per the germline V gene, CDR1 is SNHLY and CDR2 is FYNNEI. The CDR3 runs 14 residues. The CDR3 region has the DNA TGTGCCAGCAGTGTCGGGACAGGATCTTATGGCTACACCTTC. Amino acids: CASSVGTGSYGYTF.